The next 12 T cell receptor beta chains were all read from a single sample in a study of CD8+ T cells in alopecia areata (dated by TCRdb to 2017 to 2018). The treatment or condition label corresponds to: oral pan-JAK inhibitor, 5-10 mg twice daily. The library was produced with the immunoSEQ multiplex PCR assay. RNA was extracted from all samples and reverse transcribed into cDNA, which served as template for TCR sequencing. The table was pulled from immuneACCESS by TCRdb, which kept in-frame rearrangements only. Such tables lose some clones; where checked, under half of the loss comes from unresolved V genes, and the rest has no known cause. This sample is represented by roughly 280,000 clones; 50% to 75% of them were singletons. Jointly, the top ten make up about 0.89% of the sample. The sample in question was CD4+ T cells sorted from blood, obtained around week 54, from a patient treated with tofacitinib. These TCRs come from a human donor with alopecia areata.

Here the CDR3 DNA reads TGTGCCTGGAGGGGACAGGGGGTGCTTAATGAGCAGTTCTTC. Amino acid sequence: CAWRGQGVLNEQFF. The V gene is TRBV30, the J gene TRBJ2-1; 11 positions agree with TRBD1. V dropped 3 bases and J dropped 7; count of bases not matched to a gene: 5. The CDR3 has 14 amino acids. Germline loops: CDR1 GTSNPN, CDR2 SVGIG (reference sequence).

V is TRBV5-4 and J is TRBJ1-1; D gene ambiguous. The germline V gene has CDR1 SGHNT and CDR2 YYREEE (reference sequence). The CDR3 has 14 residues. V lost 4 bases to trimming and J lost 5 bases, with 15 bases between them. Written as DNA, the CDR3 is TGTGCCAGCAGCCAGGCCCTGGCTCGGACTGAAGCTTTCTTT. As protein: CASSQALARTEAFF.

As concerns this clone: Distinct nucleotide sequences in the sample also encode this CDR3. The chain employs TRBV10-3 and TRBJ2-7; D not certain. V was pared by 0 bases and J by 0 bases, with 3 bases between. This CDR3 region has 13 residues. From germline, CDR1 is ENHRY and CDR2 SYGVKD. CDR3 sequence: CAISESTSYEQYF. The CDR3, as DNA: TGTGCCATCAGTGAGTCGACCTCCTACGAGCAGTACTTC.

V and J are TRBV30 and TRBJ2-2; 7 nucleotides line up with TRBD1. Trimming removed 4 bases from V and 7 bases from J; junction bases left unmatched: 9. This CDR3 has 14 residues. Germline CDR1 is GTSNPN and CDR2 is SVGIG (reference sequence). CDR3 protein: CAWTGTVTGGELFF. In DNA form, the CDR3 reads TGTGCCTGGACCGGGACAGTGACGGGCGGGGAGCTGTTTTTT.

The chain joins TRBV2 to TRBJ2-7; D call uncertain. Between the trimmed V and J ends, which lost 8 bases and 2 bases, there was a span of 7 bases. Germline values: CDR1 SNHLY, CDR2 FYNNEI. The CDR3 extends over 11 amino acids. CDR3 DNA: TGTGCCAGCCGGGCCGCCTACGAGCAGTACTTC. Its translation is CASRAAYEQYF.

There are a few counts of this clone. This sequence joins TRBV19 and TRBJ2-2; D not certain. The V gene lost 1 base and the J gene lost 1 base, with 10 bases spanning the gap. This CDR3 comprises 16 residues. Germline CDR1 reads LNHDA; CDR2 reads SQIVND (reference sequence). The CDR3 protein is CASSIGAGLNTGELFF. The CDR3 nucleotides read TGTGCCAGTAGTATAGGGGCCGGCCTGAACACCGGGGAGCTGTTTTTT.

The genes are TRBV6-6 and TRBJ2-6, with 10 bases that match TRBD1. V shed 6 bases, J shed 8 bases, and the junction held 1 base outside the gene matches. Germline V lookup: CDR1 MNHNY, CDR2 SVGAGI (reference sequence). The CDR3 totals 13 residues. The CDR3 region is CASRGQGPNVLTF. In nucleotides, the CDR3 is TGTGCCAGCAGGGGACAGGGGCCCAACGTCCTGACTTTC.

This clone was counted a few times. V gene TRBV10-2 combines with J gene TRBJ2-5, with 7 nucleotides matching TRBD1. Per the germline V gene, CDR1 is WSHSY and CDR2 is SAAADI. This CDR3 contains 14 residues. V lost 1 base to trimming and J lost 5 bases; unmatched junction nucleotides: 4. The DNA of the CDR3 is TGCGCCAGCAGTGAGTGGGACAGTTGGGAGACCCAGTACTTC. It specifies CASSEWDSWETQYF.

This clone has just one count. The CDR3 nucleotides are TGTGCCAGCAGCACCCACCAGGACCCATATGGCTACACCTTC. Encoded protein: CASSTHQDPYGYTF. The chain employs TRBV14 and TRBJ1-2; the D is unclear. Trimming stripped 5 bases from V and 5 bases from J, with 15 bases between. The CDR3 contains 14 residues. CDR1 SGHDN and CDR2 FVKESK come from the germline V gene.

This clone came up a few times. The chain joins TRBV19 to TRBJ1-2; D ambiguous. Germline CDR1 reads LNHDA; CDR2 reads SQIVND (reference sequence). The CDR3 runs to 15 residues. Trimming pared 4 bases from V and 4 bases from J, leaving 16 bases between. The DNA for the CDR3 is TGTGCCAGTAGTACGTGGACGGACGTACGCTATGGCTACACCTTC. Residues: CASSTWTDVRYGYTF.

The gene calls are TRBV7-6 and TRBJ2-5; 7 bases line up with TRBD1. The CDR3 runs 17 residues. V dropped 5 bases and J dropped 2; count of bases not matched to a gene: 14. The germline V gene encodes CDR1 SGHVS and CDR2 FNYEAQ. CDR3 sequence: CASSPYVGTAVQETQYF. CDR3 DNA: TGTGCCAGCAGCCCATACGTGGGGACAGCGGTACAAGAGACCCAGTACTTC.

This chain links TRBV5-1 with TRBJ2-7, with TRBD1 matching 10 bases. This CDR3 has 18 residues. Germline CDR1 SGHRS, CDR2 YFSETQ. V trimming: 1 base; J trimming: 1 base; junction bases outside the gene matches: 11. DNA for the CDR3: TGCGCCAGCAGCTTGTGGGCGACGGGACAGGGGCAGTCCTACGAGCAGTACTTC. Amino acid sequence: CASSLWATGQGQSYEQYF.